Listed below are T cell receptor beta chains from one sample, sequenced in a study of T cell responses to AZD1222 COVID-19 vaccine. The protocol was immunoSEQ multiplex PCR, while the TCRdb copy is restricted to in-frame clones and leaves out a portion. The table has some 98,000 clones, about 90% seen once. The sequenced sample was peripheral blood, obtained 28 days after the second AZD1222 dose. The receptors here all came from an adult who received the AZD1222 COVID-19 vaccine. The CDR3 runs from the conserved cysteine through the conserved F or W. A D gene is named only where the DNA matches it firmly. Part of the rows lack a size; the others show once, few, many or a class for expanded clones.

V	D	J	size	length	DNA	CDR3
TRBV30	TRBD1	TRBJ2-7	-	15	TGTGCCTGGAGTGTATATGGGACAGGGTCCTACGAGCAGTACTTC	CAWSVYGTGSYEQYF
TRBV27	-	TRBJ2-5	many	14	TGTGCCAGCAGTTTAGGGGGCCAGCAAGAGACCCAGTACTTC	CASSLGGQQETQYF
TRBV3-1/TRBV3-2	-	TRBJ1-2	-	11	TGTGCCAGCAGCCGGGGAAGGGGCTACACCTTC	CASSRGRGYTF
TRBV3-1/TRBV3-2	TRBD1	TRBJ2-7	-	14	TGTGCCAGCAGTCCCACTTTTATCGACAGGGGGCAGTACTTC	CASSPTFIDRGQYF
TRBV19	TRBD2	TRBJ2-1	-	17	TGTGCCAGTAGTATAGCACCCAGCGGGAGGGTCTACAATGAGCAGTTCTTC	CASSIAPSGRVYNEQFF
TRBV23-1	-	TRBJ1-5	-	16	TGCGCCAGCAGTCACGTCTCGAGAGGGAGCAATCAGCCCCAGCATTTT	CASSHVSRGSNQPQHF
TRBV27	-	TRBJ2-1	-	15	TGTGCCAGCAGTTTACTTGGGAGCTCCTACAATGAGCAGTTCTTC	CASSLLGSSYNEQFF
TRBV5-1	-	TRBJ2-3	-	17	TGCGCCAGCAGTTCCACACCCTCGGCAGCGAGCACAGATACGCAGTATTTT	CASSSTPSAASTDTQYF
TRBV12-5	-	TRBJ2-3	once	16	TGTGCTAGTGGTTTTCAGGTGGGTGGAGGCACAGATACGCAGTATTTT	CASGFQVGGGTDTQYF
TRBV6-5	-	TRBJ1-2	-	11	TGTGCCAGCAGGCAGGGACTTGGCTACACCTTC	CASRQGLGYTF
TRBV27	-	TRBJ1-1	-	15	TGTGCCAGCAGTTTATGGCCCTCACCGGGAACTGAAGCTTTCTTT	CASSLWPSPGTEAFF
TRBV6-5	-	TRBJ2-2	-	11	TGTGCCAGCAGTAACACCGGGGAGCTGTTTTTT	CASSNTGELFF
TRBV4-2	-	TRBJ2-7	-	14	TGTGCCAGCAGCCAAGGGAGCGGGACAGGCGAGCAGTACTTC	CASSQGSGTGEQYF
TRBV18	-	TRBJ1-6	-	15	TGTGCCAGCTCACCTACCGCGTTAGGGAATTCACCCCTCCACTTT	CASSPTALGNSPLHF
TRBV4-1	TRBD1	TRBJ1-1	-	15	TGCGCCAGCAGCCAAGAGTCGACAGGGGGCACTGAAGCTTTCTTT	CASSQESTGGTEAFF
TRBV19	-	TRBJ2-1	once	17	TGTGCCAGTAGTACCACAGGGGGGGGCCCGCGTGACAATGAGCAGTTCTTC	CASSTTGGGPRDNEQFF
TRBV15	-	TRBJ1-5	-	16	TGTGCCACCAGCAGAGATTCGGCGTCCCCCAATCAGCCCCAGCATTTT	CATSRDSASPNQPQHF
TRBV10-1	-	TRBJ2-7	once	13	TGCGCCAGCAGTCCCGATCCCAAGGGGGAGCAGTACTTC	CASSPDPKGEQYF
TRBV7-9	-	TRBJ1-1	-	15	TGTGCCAGCAGCTTTGGAGGCGGATGGAACACTGAAGCTTTCTTT	CASSFGGGWNTEAFF
TRBV18	TRBD1	TRBJ1-2	few	15	TGTGCCAGCTCACCAAGGGGACAGCAGTCCTATGGCTACACCTTC	CASSPRGQQSYGYTF
TRBV13	-	TRBJ2-2	-	14	TGTGCCAGCAGCTCCCCCGGGACATTCGGGGAGCTGTTTTTT	CASSSPGTFGELFF
TRBV12-3/TRBV12-4	TRBD1	TRBJ2-7	-	13	TGTGCCAGCAGTTTTGACAGGGGGCTCGAGCAGTACTTC	CASSFDRGLEQYF
TRBV27	TRBD1	TRBJ1-4	once	14	TGTGCCAGCAGTTACAGGGGGGGAAATGAAAAACTGTTTTTT	CASSYRGGNEKLFF
TRBV27	TRBD2	TRBJ2-1	-	15	TGTGCCAGCAGTTCCATAGCGGGACTGTACAATGAGCAGTTCTTC	CASSSIAGLYNEQFF
TRBV19	TRBD1	TRBJ1-2	once	14	TGTGCCAGTAGTATAGGACAGGGAGGATATGGCTACACCTTC	CASSIGQGGYGYTF
TRBV7-3	TRBD1	TRBJ2-7	-	15	TGTGCCAGCAGCTTACGGACAGGGAAGTCCTACGAGCAGTACTTC	CASSLRTGKSYEQYF
TRBV7-9	-	TRBJ2-3	-	12	TGTGCCAGCAGAGGGAGCACAGATACGCAGTATTTT	CASRGSTDTQYF
TRBV19	TRBD1	TRBJ1-2	once	15	TGTGCCAGTAGTCCCGGGACAGGGGGCAACTATGGCTACACCTTC	CASSPGTGGNYGYTF